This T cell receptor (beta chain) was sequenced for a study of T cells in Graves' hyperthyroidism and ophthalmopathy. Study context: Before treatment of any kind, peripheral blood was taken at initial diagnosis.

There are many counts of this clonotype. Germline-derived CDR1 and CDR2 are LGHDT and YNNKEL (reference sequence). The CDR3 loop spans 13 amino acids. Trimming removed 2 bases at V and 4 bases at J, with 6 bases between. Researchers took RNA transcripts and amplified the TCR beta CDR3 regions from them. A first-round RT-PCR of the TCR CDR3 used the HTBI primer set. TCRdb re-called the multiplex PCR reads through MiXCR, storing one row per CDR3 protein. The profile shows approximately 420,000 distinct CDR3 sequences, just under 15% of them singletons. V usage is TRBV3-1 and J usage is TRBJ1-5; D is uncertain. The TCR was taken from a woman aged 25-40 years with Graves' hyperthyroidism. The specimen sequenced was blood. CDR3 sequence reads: CASSQSWNQPQHF. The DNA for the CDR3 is TGTGCCAGCAGCCAAAGTTGGAATCAGCCCCAGCATTTT.